This passage covers 20 T cell receptor beta chains from one sample sequenced in a study of T cell repertoires and Cas9 in healthy adults. Produced via immunoSEQ multiplex PCR; TCRdb's table is partial and in-frame only. Here the sample spans tens of thousands of clones, about nine tenths being singletons. The specimen sequenced was CD4+ effector T cells (CD127+, CD25-, CD137-, CD154-) from PBMCs; culture status not recorded. Receptor source: a human donor in good health.

This chain connects TRBV4-1 to TRBJ1-2; 8 bases are a match to TRBD1. Trimming removed 0 bases from V and 5 bases from J; junction bases left unmatched: 11. The CDR3 has 17 amino acids. From germline, CDR1 is MGHRA and CDR2 YSYEKL. CDR3 amino acids: CASSQEVTGAHVYGYTF. The CDR3, as DNA: TGCGCCAGCAGCCAAGAGGTGACAGGGGCACATGTTTATGGCTACACCTTC.

The J gene is TRBJ1-3, the V gene TRBV7-2, with D perhaps matching TRBD1 (5 bases). The J call may be faulty, since TRBJ2-2 better matches the DNA end. Germline CDR1 SGHTA, CDR2 FQGNSA. The length of the CDR3 is 15 residues. The CDR3 region is CASSPRTPNTGELFF. As DNA, the CDR3 is TGTGCCAGCAGCCCCCGGACACCGAACACCGGGGAGCTGTTTTTT.

The V gene is TRBV15, the J gene TRBJ2-5; D remains ambiguous. The assigned J gene may be wrong: the sequence end matches TRBJ2-7 better. This CDR3 region has 14 residues. Germline CDR1 LNHNV, CDR2 YYDKDF (reference sequence). The CDR3 bases are TGTGCCACCAGCAGAGAGGCTGGGTTCCACGAGCAGTACTTC. Translated: CATSREAGFHEQYF.

The J gene is TRBJ2-2, the V gene TRBV5-1, with 7 positions matching TRBD1. The CDR3 has 14 amino acids. Germline CDR1 reads SGHRS; CDR2 reads YFSETQ. After removal of 4 bases from V and 6 bases from J, the junction contained 6 bases not matched to a gene. CDR3 protein: CASSLGQRAGELFF. In DNA, the CDR3 is TGCGCCAGCAGCCTGGGACAGAGGGCCGGGGAGCTGTTTTTT.

This clone appeared a single time. The chain links TRBV9 to TRBJ2-3; a possible D gene is TRBD1 (5 bases). Per germline, CDR1 SGDLS and CDR2 YYNGEE. Trimming stripped 0 bases from V and 0 bases from J, with 8 bases between. The CDR3 has 15 amino acids. In nucleotides, the CDR3 is TGTGCCAGCAGCGTAGTAGGGGCGAGCACAGATACGCAGTATTTT. Its protein product is CASSVVGASTDTQYF.

The V and J genes are TRBV6-4 and TRBJ2-2, with TRBD1 matching 9 bases. V lost 6 bases to trimming and J lost 4 bases; unmatched junction nucleotides: 3. Germline assignment: CDR1 MRHNA and CDR2 SNTAGT. CDR3 size: 14 residues. The CDR3 region has the DNA TGTGCCAGCAGAATGGACAGGGGCACCGGGGAGCTGTTTTTT. Amino acids: CASRMDRGTGELFF.

This clone was recorded a few times. The chain couples TRBV19 to TRBJ1-1; TRBD1 aligns across 12 bases. The CDR3 runs 12 residues. The ends lost 11 bases at V and 11 bases at J; junction bases unmatched: 9. The germline gives CDR1 LNHDA, CDR2 SQIVND (reference sequence). The CDR3 here is CAAAGQGAPAFF. The CDR3 nucleotides are TGTGCCGCGGCGGGACAGGGGGCTCCCGCTTTCTTT.

The CDR3 DNA follows: TGTGCCAGCAGCCGGAAGTGGCTCGGTGGAAACACCATATATTTT. This translates into CASSRKWLGGNTIYF. The J gene is TRBJ1-3, the V gene TRBV11-2; D ambiguous. The V gene's germline CDR1 is SGHAT and CDR2 FQNNGV. The CDR3 length is 15 residues. Trimming shortened V by 5 bases and J by 3 bases, and 14 bases separated the two germline ends.

The V call is TRBV30, the J call TRBJ1-2; 9 bases line up with TRBD1. The CDR3 loop spans 13 amino acids. Germline assignment: CDR1 GTSNPN and CDR2 SVGIG (reference sequence). V was clipped by 3 bases and J by 8 bases; unmatched bases: 7. The CDR3 sequence: CAWRGGQGRGYTF. The DNA for the CDR3 is TGTGCCTGGAGGGGTGGACAGGGGCGCGGCTACACCTTC.

This clone was recorded once. J is TRBJ1-1 and V is TRBV5-3, with a weak D call TRBD1 (6 bases). TRBV5-3 is an ORF for which the function is uncertain. V lost 1 base and J 10 bases, leaving 32 bases between the germline ends. CDR3 size: 19 residues. The CDR3 is CARSLKRGPGEGKDRGAFF. As DNA, the CDR3 is TGTGCCAGAAGCTTGAAGCGTGGACCAGGGGAAGGGAAAGACCGCGGAGCTTTCTTT.

V is TRBV27 and J is TRBJ1-2; D unclear. Germline loops: CDR1 MNHEY, CDR2 SMNVEV (reference sequence). The CDR3 spans 12 residues. Trimming took 8 bases from V and 8 from J, leaving 15 bases between them. For the CDR3, the DNA is TGTGCCAGCTCATTGGTTAAGGGCGGCTACACCTTC. Translation: CASSLVKGGYTF.

The chain couples TRBV14 to TRBJ2-3; D not resolved. The CDR3 loop spans 13 amino acids. Deletions cut 0 bases from V and 14 bases from J, with 15 bases between. Germline V gene data show CDR1 as SGHDN and CDR2 as FVKESK. The CDR3 coding sequence is TGTGCCAGCAGCCAAGATCTAGGCTTCCCCGGGTATTTT. Translated: CASSQDLGFPGYF.

The gene calls are TRBV10-3 and TRBJ2-2; D perhaps matches TRBD2 (6 bases). CDR1 is ENHRY and CDR2 is SYGVKD in the germline V gene. V dropped 9 bases and J dropped 5 bases, with 16 bases sitting between them. This CDR3 comprises 14 residues. CDR3 in amino acids: CAMGEDSWTGELFF. The CDR3 nucleotides read TGTGCCATGGGGGAGGATTCTTGGACCGGGGAGCTGTTTTTT.

The J gene is TRBJ2-3, the V gene TRBV5-1, with D perhaps TRBD1 (6 bases). Trimming removed 1 base from V and 3 bases from J, with 9 bases in between. The CDR3 spans 14 residues. CDR1 is SGHRS and CDR2 is YFSETQ in the germline V gene. Here the CDR3 reads CASSLSDRTDTQYF. In DNA, the CDR3 is TGCGCCAGCAGCTTGTCTGACAGGACAGATACGCAGTATTTT.

The rearrangement uses TRBV14 and TRBJ1-1, with a possible D match to TRBD1 (6 bases). The CDR3 runs to 14 residues. The germline gives CDR1 SGHDN, CDR2 FVKESK. With 1 base removed from V and 6 bases from J, the gap between germline ends came to 12 bases. The CDR3 region is CASSQVTGFSEAFF. The CDR3, as DNA: TGTGCCAGCAGCCAAGTAACAGGGTTTTCTGAAGCTTTCTTT.

The chain uses TRBV28 and TRBJ1-4; no clear D gene. Germline CDR1 MDHEN, CDR2 SYDVKM. Trimming stripped 6 bases from V and 8 bases from J, with 16 bases between. This CDR3 region has 14 residues. CDR3 nucleotide sequence: TGTGCCAGCAGGGTACCAACCGGGATAGAAAAACTGTTTTTT. Its translation is CASRVPTGIEKLFF.

This clone appeared a single time. The V gene is TRBV5-1, the J gene TRBJ1-1; TRBD1 is a possible D gene (5 bases). The V gene lost 6 bases and the J gene lost 5 bases, with 20 bases spanning the gap. This CDR3 spans 15 amino acids. Germline V CDR1 and CDR2: SGHRS, YFSETQ. Here the CDR3 reads CASKVWGIPGTEAFF. The CDR3 bases are TGCGCCAGCAAGGTCTGGGGGATCCCGGGAACTGAAGCTTTCTTT.

This clone has just a few counts. V is TRBV6-4 and J is TRBJ2-7; maybe TRBD2 (6 bases). The CDR3 runs 16 residues. Germline V gene sequence: CDR1 MRHNA, CDR2 SNTAGT. V was clipped by 2 bases and J by 1 base, with 15 bases between them. The CDR3 is CASSDPKGAGSYEQYF. DNA for the CDR3: TGTGCCAGCAGTGACCCTAAGGGCGCGGGGTCCTACGAGCAGTACTTC.

This sequence joins TRBV27 and TRBJ2-5; 8 bases agree with TRBD1. Germline-derived CDR1 and CDR2 are MNHEY and SMNVEV (reference sequence). This CDR3 comprises 14 residues. The V gene end was trimmed by 5 bases and the J gene end by 5 bases; junction bases not matched to a gene: 7. CDR3 sequence (DNA): TGTGCCAGCAGTCTCACAGGGGGGCGGGAGACCCAGTACTTC. Translation: CASSLTGGRETQYF.

This sequence joins TRBV5-1 and TRBJ2-2, with 7 nucleotides matching TRBD1. The CDR3 runs 14 residues. The J segment lost 7 bases and the V segment lost 4 bases, leaving 7 bases of the junction unmatched. Germline loops: CDR1 SGHRS, CDR2 YFSETQ. DNA of the CDR3: TGCGCCAGCAGCCCCCGACAGGGCCACGGGGAGCTGTTTTTT. Translated, it gives CASSPRQGHGELFF.